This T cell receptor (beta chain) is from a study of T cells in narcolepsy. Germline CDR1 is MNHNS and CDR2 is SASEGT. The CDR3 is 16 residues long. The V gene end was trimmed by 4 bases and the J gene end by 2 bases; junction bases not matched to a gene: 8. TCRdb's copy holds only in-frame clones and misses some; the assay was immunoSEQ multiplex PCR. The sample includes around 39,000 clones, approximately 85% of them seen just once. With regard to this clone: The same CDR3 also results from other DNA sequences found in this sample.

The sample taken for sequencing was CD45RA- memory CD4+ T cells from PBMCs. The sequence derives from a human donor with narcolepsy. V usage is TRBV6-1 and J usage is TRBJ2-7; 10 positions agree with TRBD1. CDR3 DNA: TGTGCCAGCAGTGTCACCGGGACAGGGGCTACCTACGAGCAGTACTTC. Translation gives CASSVTGTGATYEQYF.